The present entry profiles one T cell receptor (beta chain) with its context. It lacks a known antigen. Per-nucleotide qualities are absent, and no much larger clonotype sits a single base away. The CDR3 has 16 amino acids, counting the end cysteine and phenylalanine. Only the CDR3 DNA stays, 48 bases, in frame from base 1. For CDR1 and CDR2, the germline V gene lists LGHNA and YSLEER. Trimming leaves V shorter by 0 bases and J shorter by 2 bases, with the junction holding 7 bases beyond the gene matches. The sample belongs to a study of glioma-infiltrating T cells after dendritic cell vaccination (dated by TCRdb to the mid-2010s). Background on the whole study: A cohort of about 15 glioblastoma patients from Phase I and II dendritic cell vaccination trials was included, of whom 9 were newly diagnosed and 6 had recurrent disease. In glioblastoma patients vaccinated with dendritic cells, deep sequencing of TCR beta CDR3 regions served to measure tumor-infiltrating lymphocyte content and to compare repertoires between tumor and blood. Survival after dendritic cell vaccination was correlated with TCR sequencing metrics, such as TIL content and the overlap between tumor and blood repertoires. Between about 2002 and 2012, patients were given autologous tumor lysate-pulsed dendritic cell vaccination. The vaccine consisted of monocyte-derived dendritic cells cultured seven to eight days with IL-4 and GM-CSF, then pulsed overnight with autologous tumor lysate. Each patient was given three intradermal dendritic cell vaccine injections, spaced two weeks apart, in the arm below the axilla. Study-wide conclusions, independent of this receptor: The response model built on TCR overlap across three groups was characterized as speculative, with prospective validation still needed. After dendritic cell vaccination, a higher estimated pretreatment TIL content predicted longer time to progression and longer overall survival. No direct relationship between TCR clonality and survival was found, suggesting a diverse polyclonal response may matter. The cohort was small and heterogeneous, few patients had complete blood and tumor sets, and even fewer had initial-recurrent tumor pairs.

The immunoSEQ assay amplified TCRB CDR3 regions from approximately 1.8 micrograms of genomic DNA, or from all available DNA when less than that amount was available. Multiplex PCR used 60 forward primers for TCR V beta segments and 13 reverse primers for J beta segments. To estimate reads per starting template, synthetic control templates were spiked into each sample at limiting dilution. The Illumina HiSeq System generated sequencing reads of 87 bp. The original methods were these. PCR and sequencing errors were removed by a nearest neighbor algorithm that merged closely related sequences. TCR overlap was defined as the percentage of unique tumor TCR beta sequences that were also present in the same patient's peripheral blood. Held by TCRdb, this immuneACCESS table contains in-frame sequences only and omits some clones. Under half of the omission traces to an unresolved V gene where checked; the cause of the rest is unknown. The V and J calls and clone size are taken from that table; D and trimming were inferred from the DNA. The sample table records about 65,000 clones; around nine tenths of these occur just once. The ten largest clones add up to roughly 11% of the sample.

Read against the paper, the sample's time point label means: after dendritic cell vaccination, including at tumor progression/relapse. To be selected, patients needed enough residual fresh-frozen tumor tissue and more than two years of available survival data. Although molecular status otherwise differed among the glioblastoma patients, no patient had an isocitrate dehydrogenase mutation. PBMC were collected before vaccination, two weeks after the third vaccination, and at tumor progression if tumor progression occurred. The Qiagen DNeasy Blood extraction Kit was used for extraction of genomic DNA.

The sequence joins TRBV4-3 to TRBJ2-7, with 7 junctional bases fitting TRBD2. This specimen was blood, taken after dendritic cell vaccination. This clonotype was sampled from a human donor with glioblastoma. The DNA is as follows: TGCGCCAGCAGCCAAGATCGGGGGGTTTCCACCTACGAGCAGTACTTC. This yields the protein CASSQDRGVSTYEQYF.